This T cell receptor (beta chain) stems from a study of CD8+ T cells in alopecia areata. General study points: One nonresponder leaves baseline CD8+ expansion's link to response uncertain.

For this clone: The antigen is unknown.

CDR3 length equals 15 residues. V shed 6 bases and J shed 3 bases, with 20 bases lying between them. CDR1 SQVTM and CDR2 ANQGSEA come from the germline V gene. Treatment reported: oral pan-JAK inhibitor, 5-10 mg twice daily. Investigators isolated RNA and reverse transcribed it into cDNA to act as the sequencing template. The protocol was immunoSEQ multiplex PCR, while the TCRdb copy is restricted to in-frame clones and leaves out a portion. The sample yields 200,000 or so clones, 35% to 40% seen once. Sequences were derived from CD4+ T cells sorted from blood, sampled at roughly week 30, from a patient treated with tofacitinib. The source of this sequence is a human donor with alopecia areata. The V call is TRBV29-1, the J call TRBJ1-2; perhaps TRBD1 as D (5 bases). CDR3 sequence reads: CSVPKKGLRDYGYTF. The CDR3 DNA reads TGCAGCGTGCCCAAAAAGGGGCTTAGGGACTATGGCTACACCTTC. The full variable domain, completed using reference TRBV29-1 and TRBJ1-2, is SAVISQKPSRDICQRGTSLTIQCQVDSQVTMMFWYRQQPGQSLTLIATANQGSEATYESGFVIDKFPISRPNLTFSTLTVSNMSPEDSSIYLCSVPKKGLRDYGYTFGSGTRLTVV.